This T cell receptor beta chain was identified during a study of tumor T cells in aggressive B-cell lymphoma. Method: immunoSEQ multiplex PCR; TCRdb's copy keeps in-frame clones and lacks some. This table holds thousands of clones, under 85% found once. In the case of this clone: Germline is not matched at one junction end, which may reflect a read error.

This CDR3 comprises 13 residues. Germline V gene lookup returns CDR1 SGHTA and CDR2 FQGTGA. Sequenced sample: tumor tissue. This clonotype was obtained from an adult with diffuse large B cell lymphoma. The chain combines TRBV7-3 with TRBJ2-5; a possible D gene is TRBD2 (6 bases). This CDR3 reads CASSLGGRESQYF. The CDR3 DNA reads TGTGCCAGCAGCCTGGGGGGAAGAGAGTCCCAGTACTTC.